The next 24 T cell receptor beta chains were all read from a single sample in a study of cytomegalovirus exposure and HLA in healthy donors. A multiplex PCR was run with 60 Vbeta primers and 13 Jbeta primers. Libraries were prepared by immunoSEQ multiplex PCR; TCRdb keeps only in-frame clonotypes and omits some of them. Counted here are some 130,000 clones, 70% to 75% occurring once; the ten biggest clones make up roughly 7.2%. Sequencing input: PBMCs. Receptor source: a male donor in good health and CMV-seronegative.

This clone was counted between two and nine times. V gene TRBV11-3 combines with J gene TRBJ2-1, with TRBD1 as a possible D gene (6 bases). Germline V gene lookup returns CDR1 SGHNT and CDR2 YENEEA. V was shortened by 3 bases and J by 5 bases, with 17 bases between the two germline ends. The CDR3 is 16 residues long. The CDR3 region has the DNA TGTGCCAGCAGCTTCGAGACAGGTCGTAGGGACAATGAGCAGTTCTTC. It is translated as CASSFETGRRDNEQFF.

V usage is TRBV4-2 and J usage is TRBJ1-2; D not resolved. Germline assignment: CDR1 LGHNA and CDR2 YNFKEQ. This CDR3 is built from 13 residues. V shed 1 base and J shed 3 bases, with 6 bases lying between them. This CDR3 is CASSQGTDYGYTF. The CDR3, as DNA: TGTGCCAGCAGCCAAGGAACAGACTATGGCTACACCTTC.

J is TRBJ2-5 and V is TRBV27; possibly TRBD2 for D (5 bases). Germline V CDR1 and CDR2: MNHEY, SMNVEV (reference sequence). This CDR3 has 15 residues. Trimming removed 3 bases at V and 5 bases at J, with 16 bases between. The CDR3 DNA follows: TGTGCCAGCAGTTTTCTAGCCGATTACGATGAGACCCAGTACTTC. Protein sequence: CASSFLADYDETQYF.

The genes are TRBV28 and TRBJ2-7; 9 nucleotides match TRBD1. The CDR3 sequence is 16 residues long. V shed 7 bases and J 1 base; nucleotides not matched to a gene: 11. The germline V gene encodes CDR1 MDHEN and CDR2 SYDVKM. The CDR3 nucleotides are TGTGCCAGCAAAAGTTGGGGGGGACAGGGATCCTACGAGCAGTACTTC. Protein product: CASKSWGGQGSYEQYF.

The V and J genes are TRBV6-5 and TRBJ2-7, with 7 bases fitting TRBD1. The CDR3 is 14 residues long. V shed 7 bases, J shed 3 bases, and the junction held 9 bases outside the gene matches. Germline V gene lookup returns CDR1 MNHEY and CDR2 SVGAGI. CDR3 nucleotides: TGTGCCAGCACCAGAAGACAGGGCCACTACGAGCAGTACTTC. Its translation: CASTRRQGHYEQYF.

This sequence joins TRBV7-3 and TRBJ2-1, with 8 bases identical to TRBD2. CDR1 is SGHTA and CDR2 is FQGTGA in the germline V gene. Trimming at V came to 5 bases and at J to 5 bases, leaving 8 bases not matched to a gene. The CDR3 loop spans 15 amino acids. CDR3 DNA sequence: TGTGCCAGCAGCCCGGGGGGGCTCCTAGACAATGAGCAGTTCTTC. Residues: CASSPGGLLDNEQFF.

The chain carries TRBV7-3 and TRBJ2-1; TRBD2 agrees at 11 bases. Germline loops: CDR1 SGHTA, CDR2 FQGTGA. V was clipped by 1 base and J by 1 base; unmatched bases: 9. CDR3 size: 19 residues. The DNA of the CDR3 is TGTGCCAGCAGCTTAAAGAGTAGCGGGGGGGCTAAATCCTACAATGAGCAGTTCTTC. The encoded protein is CASSLKSSGGAKSYNEQFF.

The rearrangement joins TRBV11-2 to TRBJ2-3, with 13 nucleotides matching TRBD2. This CDR3 is built from 18 residues. Trimming cost V 1 base and J 2 bases; bases outside gene matches: 6. CDR1 and CDR2 from the germline V gene are SGHAT and FQNNGV. CDR3 sequence (DNA): TGTGCCAGCAGCTTAGGCCCCGGACTAGCGGGAGTCACAGATACGCAGTATTTT. This translates into CASSLGPGLAGVTDTQYF. Variable domain in full (rest from reference TRBV11-2 and TRBJ2-3): EAGVAQSPRYKIIEKRQSVAFWCNPISGHATLYWYQQILGQGPKLLIQFQNNGVVDDSQLPKDRFSAERLKGVDSTLKIQPAKLEDSAVYLCASSLGPGLAGVTDTQYFGPGTRLTVL.

This clone was recorded a few times. The V call is TRBV28, the J call TRBJ2-3; no reliable D call. CDR3 size: 11 residues. Germline CDR1 is MDHEN and CDR2 is SYDVKM. V lost 5 bases and J lost 7, with 7 bases in between. For the CDR3, the DNA is TGTGCCAGCAGTCCCAACTATACGCAGTATTTT. Residues: CASSPNYTQYF.

This sequence joins TRBV7-2 and TRBJ1-5, with TRBD1 as a possible D gene (6 bases). Per the germline V gene, CDR1 is SGHTA and CDR2 is FQGNSA. Trimming left V 1 base short and J 5 bases short, with 18 bases between. The CDR3 extends over 17 amino acids. The CDR3 DNA sequence: TGTGCCAGCAGCTTAGACTTGTGGGGGGGCAGGGATCAGCCCCAGCATTTT. It codes for CASSLDLWGGRDQPQHF.

The V and J genes are TRBV2 and TRBJ1-2; possible D gene TRBD1, 6 bases. The CDR3 is 16 amino acids. The germline V and J ends were trimmed by 3 bases and 4 bases, with 18 bases remaining between them. CDR1 SNHLY and CDR2 FYNNEI come from the germline V gene. The CDR3 loop is CASSDDRTGPSYGYTF. Here the CDR3 DNA reads TGTGCCAGCAGTGATGATCGTACAGGGCCATCCTATGGCTACACCTTC.

The chain links TRBV6-1 to TRBJ1-2; D possibly corresponds to TRBD1 (5 bases). Germline CDR1 and CDR2: MNHNS and SASEGT. Trimming left V 5 bases short and J 2 bases short, with 12 bases between. This CDR3 contains 14 residues. CDR3 DNA sequence: TGTGCCAGCAGTAAGACAGTCTCCAACTATGGCTACACCTTC. Its translation is CASSKTVSNYGYTF.

J is TRBJ2-2 and V is TRBV4-3, with D perhaps TRBD2 (6 bases). Per the germline V gene, CDR1 is LGHNA and CDR2 is YSLEER. CDR3 length: 14 amino acids. Trimming left V 0 bases short and J 6 bases short, with 8 bases between. The DNA of the CDR3 is TGCGCCAGCAGCCAAGAGGGACTCGCCGGGGAGCTGTTTTTT. This gives the protein CASSQEGLAGELFF.

This chain uses TRBV9 with TRBJ2-1, with 11 nucleotides matching TRBD2. This CDR3 is 16 amino acids long. Unmatched junction bases numbered 8, after V lost 2 bases and J lost 7 bases. Germline V CDR1 and CDR2: SGDLS, YYNGEE. The CDR3 sequence: CASSVIAGGPRNEQFF. The CDR3 nucleotides are TGTGCCAGCAGCGTCATAGCGGGAGGGCCGCGAAATGAGCAGTTCTTC. The whole variable domain, remainder taken from reference TRBV9 and TRBJ2-1, is DSGVTQTPKHLITATGQRVTLRCSPRSGDLSVYWYQQSLDQGLQFLIQYYNGEERAKGNILERFSAQQFPDLHSELNLSSLELGDSALYFCASSVIAGGPRNEQFFGPGTRLTVL.

The V and J genes are TRBV6-5 and TRBJ1-6, with 11 bases aligning to TRBD1. The CDR3 is made up of 15 amino acids. CDR1 MNHEY and CDR2 SVGAGI come from the germline V gene. V gave up 5 bases and J gave up 10 bases; unmatched junction bases: 7. CDR3 bases: TGTGCCAGCAGTGCTACCGGGACAGGGGGATCACCCCTCCACTTT. This codes for CASSATGTGGSPLHF.

About this clone: A junction end diverges from the germline sequence, so it may reflect a read error. This rearrangement joins TRBV7-7 to TRBJ2-1, with a possible D match to TRBD2 (6 bases). Germline-derived CDR1 and CDR2 are SSHAT and FNYEAQ (reference sequence). The CDR3 covers 14 residues. The CDR3 DNA sequence: TGTGCTAGCAGCTTATCGGGAGTAGTAAATGAGCAGTTCTTC. This gives the protein CASSLSGVVNEQFF. The variable domain in full, completed from reference TRBV7-7 and TRBJ2-1, reads GAGVSQSPRYKVTKRGQDVTLRCDPISSHATLYWYQQALGQGPEFLTYFNYEAQPDKSGLPSDRFSAERPEGSISTLTIQRTEQRDSAMYRCASSLSGVVNEQFFGPGTRLTVL.

This sequence joins TRBV9 and TRBJ2-5, with TRBD2 identical over 11 bases. In germline, CDR1 is SGDLS, CDR2 YYNGEE. J lost 0 bases, V lost 1 base, and 11 bases had no gene match. The CDR3 runs to 19 residues. The CDR3 nucleotides read TGTGCCAGCAGCGTATCGGGGACTAGCGGAATTACGTACCAAGAGACCCAGTACTTC. Its protein product is CASSVSGTSGITYQETQYF.

This clone was observed a single time. V gene TRBV7-6 combines with J gene TRBJ2-2, with D unclear. Germline V gives CDR1 SGHVS, CDR2 FNYEAQ. V dropped 1 base and J dropped 4 bases, with 13 bases sitting between them. This CDR3 contains 16 residues. In DNA, the CDR3 is TGTGCCAGCAGCTTAGAGGTACAGCTCCGCACCGGGGAGCTGTTTTTT. Encoded protein: CASSLEVQLRTGELFF. Using reference TRBV7-6 and TRBJ2-2 for the parts outside the CDR3, the full variable domain is GAGVSQSPRYKVTKRGQDVALRCDPISGHVSLYWYRQALGQGPEFLTYFNYEAQQDKSGLPNDRFSAERPEGSISTLTIQRTEQRDSAMYRCASSLEVQLRTGELFFGEGSRLTVL.

This rearrangement joins TRBV6-6 to TRBJ1-3; 7 bases fit TRBD1. Germline CDR1 is MNHNY and CDR2 is SVGAGI (reference sequence). The trim removed 0 bases at V and 4 bases at J, leaving 3 bases unmatched. The CDR3 is 15 amino acids. The CDR3 here is CASSYSETGGNTIYF. The CDR3 bases are TGTGCCAGCAGTTACTCGGAGACAGGGGGAAACACCATATATTTT.

The gene calls are TRBV28 and TRBJ1-3, with D unclear. V shed 7 bases and J shed 0 bases, with 19 bases lying between them. Germline lookup yields CDR1 MDHEN and CDR2 SYDVKM. The CDR3 has 17 residues. CDR3 residues: CASTNRGSGSSGNTIYF. The CDR3 DNA reads TGTGCCAGCACCAACCGTGGCAGCGGAAGCTCTGGAAACACCATATATTTT. The whole variable domain, filled in from reference TRBV28 and TRBJ1-3, reads DVKVTQSSRYLVKRTGEKVFLECVQDMDHENMFWYRQDPGLGLRLIYFSYDVKMKEKGDIPEGYSVSREKKERFSLILESASTNQTSMYLCASTNRGSGSSGNTIYFGEGSWLTVV.

This chain connects TRBV11-3 to TRBJ2-1; 12 nucleotides agree with TRBD2. The CDR3 covers 18 residues. V dropped 3 bases and J dropped 8; count of bases not matched to a gene: 14. Germline CDR1 reads SGHNT; CDR2 reads YENEEA. DNA for the CDR3: TGTGCCAGCAGCTTCGGTCCCCTAGCGGGGGGGCCTGACGATGAGCAGTTCTTC. This codes for CASSFGPLAGGPDDEQFF.

The chain carries TRBV5-1 and TRBJ1-2; the D gene is possibly TRBD1 (5 bases). Trimming removed 3 bases from V and 4 bases from J, with 19 bases in between. The CDR3 has 16 amino acids. Germline CDR1 SGHRS, CDR2 YFSETQ. CDR3 sequence reads: CASSSLGSGVGYGYTF. The CDR3 DNA reads TGCGCCAGCAGCTCCCTGGGATCGGGGGTTGGCTATGGCTACACCTTC. Filled out from reference TRBV5-1 and TRBJ1-2, the complete variable domain reads KAGVTQTPRYLIKTRGQQVTLSCSPISGHRSVSWYQQTPGQGLQFLFEYFSETQRNKGNFPGRFSGRQFSNSRSEMNVSTLELGDSALYLCASSSLGSGVGYGYTFGSGTRLTVV.

The rearrangement joins TRBV6-1 to TRBJ1-1; TRBD1 might be the D (6 bases). The germline V gene encodes CDR1 MNHNS and CDR2 SASEGT. The CDR3 loop spans 15 amino acids. V was cut by 9 bases and J by 6 bases, with 23 bases left in between. The CDR3 DNA sequence: TGTGCCAGTCGAACAGACAGGCAGGCTAACGCTGAAGCTTTCTTT. The encoded protein is CASRTDRQANAEAFF.

The chain couples TRBV7-8 to TRBJ1-5; 10 bases align to TRBD1. The CDR3 consists of 16 residues. Trimming at V came to 2 bases and at J to 3 bases, leaving 4 bases not matched to a gene. Germline V gene sequence: CDR1 SGHVS, CDR2 FQNEAQ. In DNA form, the CDR3 reads TGTGCCAGCAGCTTAAGGGACAGGGGCCTCAATCAGCCCCAGCATTTT. It yields the protein CASSLRDRGLNQPQHF. Combining the CDR3 with reference TRBV7-8 and TRBJ1-5 gives the whole variable domain GAGVSQSPRYKVAKRGQDVALRCDPISGHVSLFWYQQALGQGPEFLTYFQNEAQLDKSGLPSDRFFAERPEGSVSTLKIQRTQQEDSAVYLCASSLRDRGLNQPQHFGDGTRLSIL.